Listed below are T cell receptor beta chains from one sample, sequenced in a study of blood T cells in healthy people across ages. TCRdb itself ran the 5' RACE reads through MiXCR, one entry per CDR3 protein. The repertoire holds 600,000 to 800,000 distinct CDR3 sequences, with under 25% as singletons. The specimen sequenced was blood. Receptors were obtained from a man in his 70s in good health. Each CDR3 is given with its conserved first and last residue. D genes are given only for firm matches. The listing skips clone size in some rows; elsewhere it reads once, few, many or a size class.

abundance	v_gene	d_gene	j_gene	CDR3nt	CDR3aa
few	TRBV5-1	NA	TRBJ1-5	TGCGCCAGCAGCTTGGATCCAGAGTATCAGCCCCAGCATTTT	CASSLDPEYQPQHF
many	TRBV20-1	NA	TRBJ2-7	TGCAGTGCTAGAGGGACCCTAGGAAACTACGAGCAGTACTTC	CSARGTLGNYEQYF
few	TRBV29-1	NA	TRBJ1-1	TGCAGCGTTGTTATCCGGGACGGTGGGACGGACACTGAAGCTTCCTTT	CSVVIRDGGTDTEASF
NA	TRBV20-1	NA	TRBJ2-7	TGCAGTGTTCAGCGGGCGGAGACGGGTTCCTACGAGCAGTACTTC	CSVQRAETGSYEQYF
few	TRBV20-1	TRBD1	TRBJ2-3	TGCAGTGCTTCCGGGACAGGGGAGCGAGATACGCAGTATTTT	CSASGTGERDTQYF
NA	TRBV5-1	TRBD2	TRBJ2-3	TGCGCCAGCAGCTCCGGGTGGCTAGCGGGAGTGGAGGGGTCAGATACGCAGTATTTT	CASSSGWLAGVEGSDTQYF
many	TRBV6-6	NA	TRBJ1-1	TGTGCCAGCAGTACAGGCGGGGGCACTGAAGCTTTCTTT	CASSTGGGTEAFF
few	TRBV12-3/TRBV12-4	NA	TRBJ2-7	TGTGCCAGAGGGAGGGAGCAGTACTTC	CARGREQYF
many	TRBV9	NA	TRBJ2-7	TGTGCCAGCAGCGTCTTGTCCGAGCCCTCCTACGAGCAGTACTTC	CASSVLSEPSYEQYF
few	TRBV18	NA	TRBJ1-1	TGTGCCAGCTCAACTCGGAGCATCGACACTGAAGCTTTCTTT	CASSTRSIDTEAFF
few	TRBV2	TRBD2	TRBJ2-2	TGTGCCAGCAGTGGCGGGAGGGCGAACACCGGGGAGCTGTTTTTT	CASSGGRANTGELFF
once	TRBV5-4	TRBD2	TRBJ2-5	TGTGCCAGCAGCTTAGCGGGAGGCTGGAAGACCCAGTACTTC	CASSLAGGWKTQYF
NA	TRBV14	NA	TRBJ2-5	TGTGCCAGCAGCCAAGGGTTATTTTCGCCCCTTGAACAGACCCAGTACTTC	CASSQGLFSPLEQTQYF
NA	TRBV27	NA	TRBJ2-5	TGTGCCAGCAAAGGAGGGGTTCCAGAGACCCAGTACTTC	CASKGGVPETQYF
NA	TRBV5-1	NA	TRBJ2-5	TGCGCCAGCAGCTTGGCCTCGCGTTTAGGACAAGAGACCCAGTACTTC	CASSLASRLGQETQYF
few	TRBV20-1	TRBD2	TRBJ2-7	TGCAGTGCTAGAGATCAAGCGGGGAGGAGGTACGAGCAGTACTTC	CSARDQAGRRYEQYF